This is a list of T cell receptor beta chains from one sample in a study of T cells in localized non-small cell lung cancer. Method: immunoSEQ multiplex PCR; TCRdb's copy keeps in-frame clones and lacks some. The profile covers under 45,000 clones, with approximately 83% appearing a single time and 7.8% taken by the ten largest. Sample: PBMCs, taken before any cancer treatment. These receptor sequences come from a man aged 35-69 years with stage II lung adenocarcinoma. CDR3s include the opening cysteine and the closing phenylalanine or tryptophan. D genes are given only for firm matches. Part of the rows lack a size; the others show once, few, many or a class for expanded clones.

V gene: TRBV29-1
clone size: -
D gene: TRBD2
CDR3 length: 15
J gene: TRBJ2-3
CDR3 protein: CSVCKSGVISGTQYF
CDR3 DNA: TGCAGCGTCTGCAAGAGCGGGGTCATTTCGGGTACGCAGTATTTT

V gene: TRBV5-1
clone size: -
D gene: -
CDR3 length: 12
J gene: TRBJ2-1
CDR3 protein: CASSLSKHEQFF
CDR3 DNA: TGCGCCAGCAGCTTGTCTAAGCATGAGCAGTTCTTC

V gene: TRBV28
clone size: -
D gene: TRBD2
CDR3 length: 15
J gene: TRBJ2-7
CDR3 protein: CASRTLAGGLYEQYF
CDR3 DNA: TGTGCCAGCAGGACCTTAGCGGGAGGCCTCTACGAGCAGTACTTC

V gene: TRBV6-5
clone size: -
D gene: -
CDR3 length: 13
J gene: TRBJ1-6
CDR3 protein: CASSLEGHSPLHF
CDR3 DNA: TGTGCCAGCAGCCTGGAGGGGCATTCACCCCTCCACTTT

V gene: TRBV27
clone size: -
D gene: -
CDR3 length: 14
J gene: TRBJ1-5
CDR3 protein: CASSLQAGYQPQHF
CDR3 DNA: TGTGCCAGCAGTTTACAGGCGGGCTATCAGCCCCAGCATTTT

V gene: TRBV18
clone size: -
D gene: -
CDR3 length: 16
J gene: TRBJ2-2
CDR3 protein: CASSPPNGPNTGELFF
CDR3 DNA: TGTGCCAGCTCACCACCAAACGGGCCGAACACCGGGGAGCTGTTTTTT

V gene: TRBV5-6
clone size: -
D gene: -
CDR3 length: 13
J gene: TRBJ2-1
CDR3 protein: CASSLDTGNEQFF
CDR3 DNA: TGTGCCAGCAGCTTGGATACAGGGAATGAGCAGTTCTTC

V gene: TRBV6-1
clone size: -
D gene: -
CDR3 length: 15
J gene: TRBJ1-6
CDR3 protein: CASSGSRGSNSPLHF
CDR3 DNA: TGTGCCAGCAGTGGGTCGAGGGGCTCTAATTCACCCCTCCACTTT

V gene: TRBV9
clone size: -
D gene: -
CDR3 length: 14
J gene: TRBJ2-7
CDR3 protein: CASSVEDLSYEQYF
CDR3 DNA: TGTGCCAGCAGCGTAGAGGACCTCTCCTACGAGCAGTACTTC

V gene: TRBV28
clone size: -
D gene: TRBD2
CDR3 length: 14
J gene: TRBJ2-7
CDR3 protein: CASSPRAGVYEQYF
CDR3 DNA: TGTGCCAGCAGTCCAAGGGCGGGGGTCTACGAGCAGTACTTC

V gene: TRBV25-1
clone size: -
D gene: TRBD1
CDR3 length: 15
J gene: TRBJ2-7
CDR3 protein: CASSEPGTGGVEQYF
CDR3 DNA: TGTGCCAGCAGTGAACCCGGGACAGGGGGCGTTGAGCAGTACTTC

V gene: TRBV12-5
clone size: -
D gene: -
CDR3 length: 14
J gene: TRBJ1-3
CDR3 protein: CASVRTGPGNTIYF
CDR3 DNA: TGTGCTAGTGTTCGAACAGGGCCTGGAAACACCATATATTTT

V gene: TRBV5-1
clone size: -
D gene: TRBD1
CDR3 length: 15
J gene: TRBJ2-5
CDR3 protein: CASSIAGTGSETQYF
CDR3 DNA: TGCGCCAGCAGCATCGCCGGGACAGGGTCCGAGACCCAGTACTTC

V gene: TRBV2
clone size: -
D gene: -
CDR3 length: 15
J gene: TRBJ2-7
CDR3 protein: CASSPPEGGSYEQYF
CDR3 DNA: TGTGCCAGCAGCCCCCCCGAAGGGGGTTCCTACGAGCAGTACTTC

V gene: TRBV19
clone size: -
D gene: -
CDR3 length: 14
J gene: TRBJ1-1
CDR3 protein: CASSIGLQNTEAFF
CDR3 DNA: TGTGCCAGTAGTATAGGTCTACAGAACACTGAAGCTTTCTTT

V gene: TRBV19
clone size: -
D gene: TRBD1
CDR3 length: 16
J gene: TRBJ1-1
CDR3 protein: CASSARTGTLNTEAFF
CDR3 DNA: TGTGCCAGTAGTGCGCGGACAGGAACCTTGAACACTGAAGCTTTCTTT

V gene: TRBV5-1
clone size: -
D gene: -
CDR3 length: 15
J gene: TRBJ2-2
CDR3 protein: CASSLPGIDTGELFF
CDR3 DNA: TGCGCCAGCAGCTTGCCGGGAATTGACACCGGGGAGCTGTTTTTT

V gene: TRBV20-1
clone size: -
D gene: -
CDR3 length: 11
J gene: TRBJ2-5
CDR3 protein: CSAVLKETQYF
CDR3 DNA: TGCAGTGCGGTCTTAAAAGAGACCCAGTACTTC

V gene: TRBV9
clone size: -
D gene: -
CDR3 length: 15
J gene: TRBJ2-1
CDR3 protein: CASSVDQQGIGEQFF
CDR3 DNA: TGTGCCAGCAGCGTAGATCAACAGGGTATCGGTGAGCAGTTCTTC

V gene: TRBV6-5
clone size: few
D gene: -
CDR3 length: 13
J gene: TRBJ1-1
CDR3 protein: CASRYLMNTEAFF
CDR3 DNA: TGTGCCAGCCGCTACCTGATGAACACTGAAGCTTTCTTT

V gene: TRBV5-1
clone size: -
D gene: -
CDR3 length: 13
J gene: TRBJ1-2
CDR3 protein: CASSPRDTYGYTF
CDR3 DNA: TGCGCCAGCAGCCCCCGGGACACCTATGGCTACACCTTC

V gene: TRBV14
clone size: -
D gene: -
CDR3 length: 13
J gene: TRBJ2-7
CDR3 protein: CASSQFNFYEQYF
CDR3 DNA: TGTGCCAGCAGCCAATTTAATTTCTACGAGCAGTACTTC

V gene: TRBV18
clone size: -
D gene: -
CDR3 length: 15
J gene: TRBJ2-7
CDR3 protein: CASSPRQGGTYEQYF
CDR3 DNA: TGTGCCAGCTCACCACGCCAGGGGGGCACCTACGAGCAGTACTTC

V gene: TRBV10-3
clone size: -
D gene: TRBD2
CDR3 length: 16
J gene: TRBJ2-7
CDR3 protein: CAISSTSGRHSYEQYF
CDR3 DNA: TGTGCCATCAGTTCTACTAGCGGGAGGCACTCCTACGAGCAGTACTTC

V gene: TRBV29-1
clone size: -
D gene: -
CDR3 length: 17
J gene: TRBJ2-1
CDR3 protein: CSVEGGGSAGSYNEQFF
CDR3 DNA: TGCAGCGTTGAAGGGGGGGGCTCAGCGGGGTCCTACAATGAGCAGTTCTTC

V gene: TRBV5-1
clone size: -
D gene: TRBD1
CDR3 length: 15
J gene: TRBJ1-2
CDR3 protein: CASSLGDSYNYGYTF
CDR3 DNA: TGCGCCAGCAGCTTGGGGGACAGCTATAACTATGGCTACACCTTC

V gene: TRBV19
clone size: -
D gene: -
CDR3 length: 16
J gene: TRBJ2-3
CDR3 protein: CASSALRRGSTDTQYF
CDR3 DNA: TGTGCCAGTAGTGCCTTGAGGCGAGGAAGCACAGATACGCAGTATTTT

V gene: TRBV28
clone size: -
D gene: -
CDR3 length: 14
J gene: TRBJ2-7
CDR3 protein: CASSLRDSFYEQYF
CDR3 DNA: TGTGCCAGCAGTCTCCGGGACTCCTTTTACGAGCAGTACTTC

V gene: TRBV2
clone size: medium-sized
D gene: -
CDR3 length: 13
J gene: TRBJ2-1
CDR3 protein: CASSEQGFNEQFF
CDR3 DNA: TGTGCCAGCAGTGAACAGGGGTTCAATGAGCAGTTCTTC

V gene: TRBV6-6
clone size: -
D gene: -
CDR3 length: 15
J gene: TRBJ1-4
CDR3 protein: CASSYSWGRGEKLFF
CDR3 DNA: TGTGCCAGCAGTTACTCGTGGGGGAGGGGTGAAAAACTGTTTTTT

V gene: TRBV28
clone size: -
D gene: TRBD1
CDR3 length: 14
J gene: TRBJ2-1
CDR3 protein: CASTRGQGWNEQFF
CDR3 DNA: TGTGCCAGCACCCGGGGACAGGGGTGGAATGAGCAGTTCTTC

V gene: TRBV5-1
clone size: -
D gene: -
CDR3 length: 14
J gene: TRBJ2-7
CDR3 protein: CASSQMDPSYEQYF
CDR3 DNA: TGCGCCAGCAGCCAGATGGACCCTTCCTACGAGCAGTACTTC

V gene: TRBV19
clone size: few
D gene: TRBD2
CDR3 length: 15
J gene: TRBJ2-1
CDR3 protein: CASSIGGRAVNEQFF
CDR3 DNA: TGTGCCAGTAGTATTGGCGGGAGGGCCGTCAATGAGCAGTTCTTC

V gene: TRBV11-2
clone size: -
D gene: -
CDR3 length: 13
J gene: TRBJ1-1
CDR3 protein: CASSLGPSTEAFF
CDR3 DNA: TGTGCCAGCAGCTTAGGACCGAGCACTGAAGCTTTCTTT

V gene: TRBV7-2
clone size: few
D gene: -
CDR3 length: 14
J gene: TRBJ1-4
CDR3 protein: CASSLQGGNEKLFF
CDR3 DNA: TGTGCCAGCAGCTTACAGGGAGGTAATGAAAAACTGTTTTTT

V gene: TRBV5-4
clone size: once
D gene: -
CDR3 length: 14
J gene: TRBJ2-3
CDR3 protein: CASSLGSSTDTQYF
CDR3 DNA: TGTGCCAGCAGCTTGGGGAGTAGCACAGATACGCAGTATTTT

V gene: TRBV27
clone size: -
D gene: -
CDR3 length: 17
J gene: TRBJ2-2
CDR3 protein: CASSLRKGSVNTGELFF
CDR3 DNA: TGTGCCAGCAGTTTACGAAAAGGGAGCGTGAACACCGGGGAGCTGTTTTTT

V gene: TRBV5-5
clone size: -
D gene: -
CDR3 length: 18
J gene: TRBJ1-6
CDR3 protein: CASSPDTGTSWRYSPLHF
CDR3 DNA: TGTGCCAGCAGCCCAGATACAGGGACTTCGTGGCGGTATTCACCCCTCCACTTT

V gene: TRBV5-6
clone size: once
D gene: TRBD1
CDR3 length: 16
J gene: TRBJ1-2
CDR3 protein: CASSTSGTGVNYGYTF
CDR3 DNA: TGTGCCAGCAGTACCTCCGGGACAGGGGTGAACTATGGCTACACCTTC

V gene: TRBV7-8
clone size: -
D gene: TRBD1
CDR3 length: 15
J gene: TRBJ2-7
CDR3 protein: CASSLRDRGHYEQYF
CDR3 DNA: TGTGCCAGCAGCTTAAGGGACAGGGGCCACTACGAGCAGTACTTC

V gene: TRBV5-1
clone size: -
D gene: -
CDR3 length: 14
J gene: TRBJ2-4
CDR3 protein: CASSRSDTENIQYF
CDR3 DNA: TGCGCCAGCAGCCGATCGGACACAGAAAACATTCAGTACTTC

V gene: TRBV5-1
clone size: few
D gene: -
CDR3 length: 12
J gene: TRBJ2-7
CDR3 protein: CASSHDGEEQYF
CDR3 DNA: TGCGCCAGCAGCCATGATGGGGAAGAGCAGTACTTC

V gene: TRBV9
clone size: -
D gene: -
CDR3 length: 15
J gene: TRBJ1-3
CDR3 protein: CASSDQGFSGNTIYF
CDR3 DNA: TGTGCCAGCAGCGATCAGGGGTTCTCTGGAAACACCATATATTTT

V gene: TRBV5-1
clone size: -
D gene: TRBD2
CDR3 length: 16
J gene: TRBJ2-5
CDR3 protein: CASTPRASGRGETQYF
CDR3 DNA: TGCGCCAGCACGCCCAGGGCTAGCGGTAGGGGAGAGACCCAGTACTTC

V gene: TRBV4-2
clone size: -
D gene: -
CDR3 length: 17
J gene: TRBJ1-6
CDR3 protein: CASSQEGGGRQNSPLHF
CDR3 DNA: TGTGCCAGCAGCCAAGAAGGAGGAGGGCGCCAGAATTCACCCCTCCACTTT